This T cell receptor beta chain was identified in a study of blood T cell repertoires in COVID-19. The CDR3 is made up of 15 amino acids. The V and J ends lost 5 bases and 4 bases respectively, with 18 bases between them. Per germline, CDR1 SGHVS and CDR2 FNYEAQ. Assay: immunoSEQ multiplex PCR; the TCRdb copy retains only in-frame clones and omits some. The table shows just over 300,000 clones, with under 90% occurring only once. The sequencing sample was made of peripheral blood. The TCR originated in a woman between 25 and 40 years old with COVID-19, enrolled during active disease. The chain uses TRBV7-6 and TRBJ2-7; possible D gene TRBD2, 5 bases. CDR3 in DNA: TGTGCCAGCAGCACCCTACCGGGAACAATTTACGAGCAGTACTTC. This translates into CASSTLPGTIYEQYF.